This T cell receptor (beta chain) was documented in a study of blood T cells in healthy people across ages. The use of a sample-barcoded 5' primer and a J-beta primer mix characterized a second PCR of about 7 to 12 cycles. TCRdb re-analysed the 5' RACE reads in MiXCR, keeping a single row per CDR3 protein. This sample yields roughly 730,000 distinct CDR3 sequences, of which around 50% are seen a single time; 25% to 30% belongs to the top ten. The V end lost 0 bases, the J end lost 5 bases, and 12 bases lay between the germline ends. The germline V gene encodes CDR1 SGHRS and CDR2 YFSETQ. The length of the CDR3 is 14 residues.

Sequencing input: blood. The TCR originated in a man aged 35-49 years in good health. This chain uses TRBV5-1 with TRBJ2-7; unclear D gene. The CDR3 DNA reads TGCGCCAGCAGCTTGGGTCCAGCCACCAACGAGCAGTACTTC. This encodes CASSLGPATNEQYF.